The 7 T cell receptor beta chains presented below share a single source sample, sequenced in a study of blood T cell repertoires in COVID-19 (TCRdb year 2020). Libraries came from the immunoSEQ multiplex PCR assay. Drawn from immuneACCESS, this table holds only the in-frame rearrangements with V and J called that TCRdb kept. Clones are partly lost; checked studies trace under half to an unresolved V gene and leave the rest unexplained. Recorded for this sample are 150,000 to 200,000 clones; about 80% of them occurred a single time. In total, the top ten clones hold roughly 8.7% of the sample. The specimen sequenced was peripheral blood. The receptors derive from a woman in her forties or fifties with active or convalescent COVID-19.

The chain has TRBV4-3 and TRBJ1-2; perhaps TRBD1 as D (5 bases). This CDR3 is 14 amino acids long. With 4 bases removed from V and 4 bases from J, the gap between germline ends came to 13 bases. Germline V CDR1 and CDR2: LGHNA, YSLEER. The CDR3 reads CASSPTGGSYGYTF. DNA of the CDR3: TGCGCCAGCAGCCCCACGGGGGGGTCCTATGGCTACACCTTC.

The chain links TRBV7-3 to TRBJ2-2, with TRBD2 identical over 8 bases. The CDR3 contains 17 residues. Germline CDR1 and CDR2: SGHTA and FQGTGA. With 6 bases clipped from V and 0 bases from J, the junction kept 9 bases outside the gene matches. The CDR3 protein is CASRGPGTRTNTGELFF. For the CDR3, the DNA is TGTGCCAGCAGGGGGCCGGGGACTAGGACGAACACCGGGGAGCTGTTTTTT. The complete variable domain, with remaining parts taken from reference TRBV7-3 and TRBJ2-2, reads GAGVSQTPSNKVTEKGKYVELRCDPISGHTALYWYRQSLGQGPEFLIYFQGTGAADDSGLPNDRFFAVRPEGSVSTLKIQRTERGDSAVYLCASRGPGTRTNTGELFFGEGSRLTVL.

This chain connects TRBV18 to TRBJ2-1, with TRBD2 matching 10 bases. The germline gives CDR1 KGHSH, CDR2 LQKENI. The V gene end was trimmed by 2 bases and the J gene end by 8 bases; junction bases not matched to a gene: 9. This CDR3 is built from 16 residues. DNA for the CDR3: TGTGCCAGCTCACCAGCAGGTAGCGGGGGGAGAGATGAGCAGTTCTTC. It is translated as CASSPAGSGGRDEQFF. Full variable domain (remainder filled in from reference TRBV18 and TRBJ2-1): NAGVMQNPRHLVRRRGQEARLRCSPMKGHSHVYWYRQLPEEGLKFMVYLQKENIIDESGMPKERFSAEFPKEGPSILRIQQVVRGDSAAYFCASSPAGSGGRDEQFFGPGTRLTVL.

The chain has TRBV2 and TRBJ1-2; 12 bases are a match to TRBD1. The germline V gene encodes CDR1 SNHLY and CDR2 FYNNEI. Trimming removed 6 bases from V and 4 bases from J; junction bases left unmatched: 3. The CDR3 is made up of 14 amino acids. The CDR3 spells CASRGTGGTYGYTF. The CDR3 nucleotides are TGTGCCAGCAGAGGGACAGGGGGCACCTATGGCTACACCTTC. The full variable domain, in which reference TRBV2 and TRBJ1-2 provide the parts outside the CDR3, is EPEVTQTPSHQVTQMGQEVILRCVPISNHLYFYWYRQILGQKVEFLVSFYNNEISEKSEIFDDQFSVERPDGSNFTLKIRSTKLEDSAMYFCASRGTGGTYGYTFGSGTRLTVV.

The table lists this clone with a count of one. The rearrangement links TRBV10-3 to TRBJ1-1, with 7 bases aligning to TRBD1. The V segment lost 10 bases and the J segment 3 bases; nucleotides outside the gene matches: 2. Germline V gene sequence: CDR1 ENHRY, CDR2 SYGVKD. The CDR3 is made up of 11 amino acids. CDR3 amino acids: CASQGDTEAFF. CDR3 DNA: TGTGCCAGCCAGGGGGACACTGAAGCTTTCTTT.

This clone was recorded many times. V and J are TRBV19 and TRBJ2-2; 15 bases fit TRBD2. The CDR3 runs to 18 residues. CDR1 LNHDA and CDR2 SQIVND come from the germline V gene (reference sequence). The J segment lost 7 bases and the V segment lost 6 bases, leaving 12 bases of the junction unmatched. This chain's CDR3 is CASRASGLAGGLGGELFF. CDR3 DNA: TGTGCCAGTAGGGCCTCGGGACTAGCGGGAGGATTAGGCGGGGAGCTGTTTTTT.

The V call is TRBV4-2, the J call TRBJ1-1; 7 bases line up with TRBD1. The length of the CDR3 is 14 residues. Germline V gives CDR1 LGHNA, CDR2 YNFKEQ. The V gene end was trimmed by 6 bases and the J gene end by 3 bases; junction bases not matched to a gene: 7. The CDR3 bases are TGTGCCAGCAGTCGTGACAGGGACTACACTGAAGCTTTCTTT. Amino acid sequence: CASSRDRDYTEAFF.